The rows below give T cell receptor beta chains drawn from one sample of a study of blood T cell repertoires in COVID-19. Sequencing was performed with immunoSEQ multiplex PCR; in TCRdb, only in-frame clones are kept and a portion is missing. The sample carries some 150,000 clones, more than 65% recorded once. The sample taken for sequencing was peripheral blood. Source of these receptors: a woman of 80 years or more with acute or convalescent COVID-19. Both conserved end residues are part of each CDR3. The D gene is left open where the match is weak. Only part of the rows carry a size: once, few, many, or a class if the clone is expanded.

V gene	D gene	CDR3 length	clone size	J gene	CDR3 protein	CDR3 DNA
TRBV6-1	TRBD1	15	-	TRBJ2-2	CASRRQGANTGELFF	TGTGCCAGCAGGCGACAGGGGGCGAACACCGGGGAGCTGTTTTTT
TRBV29-1	TRBD1	18	-	TRBJ2-1	CSVVLPGQGTSSYNEQFF	TGCAGCGTGGTTCTTCCGGGACAGGGGACATCCTCCTACAATGAGCAGTTCTTC
TRBV6-6	TRBD1	12	few	TRBJ1-2	CAAVGQLYGYTF	TGTGCCGCCGTGGGACAGCTCTATGGCTACACCTTC
TRBV2	TRBD1	13	-	TRBJ2-7	CASSRDRPYEQYF	TGTGCCAGCAGTCGGGACAGGCCCTACGAGCAGTACTTC
TRBV9	TRBD1	14	-	TRBJ2-5	CASSSGTGAETQYF	TGTGCCAGCAGCTCTGGGACAGGCGCCGAGACCCAGTACTTC
TRBV15	TRBD1	14	-	TRBJ2-7	CATSRGGQGGEQYF	TGTGCCACCAGCAGGGGGGGACAGGGGGGCGAGCAGTACTTC
TRBV28	TRBD1	17	-	TRBJ1-3	CASSWETGARTGNTIYF	TGTGCCAGCAGTTGGGAAACAGGGGCGCGGACTGGAAACACCATATATTTT
TRBV4-1	TRBD2	20	few	TRBJ2-7	CASSQIIFSGIHEIHYEQYF	TGCGCCAGCAGCCAAATTATTTTTAGCGGGATTCACGAAATACACTACGAGCAGTACTTC
TRBV10-1	-	14	-	TRBJ2-4	CASSAQRPGDIQYF	TGCGCCAGCAGTGCCCAGCGGCCAGGGGACATTCAGTACTTC
TRBV3-1/TRBV3-2	-	15	-	TRBJ2-7	CASSRRGDTGYEQYF	TGTGCCAGCAGCCGCAGGGGGGACACTGGCTACGAGCAGTACTTC
TRBV30	-	11	few	TRBJ2-7	CAWSAVYEQYF	TGTGCCTGGAGCGCAGTCTACGAGCAGTACTTC
TRBV7-9	TRBD2	14	-	TRBJ2-5	CASSLAGGRETQYF	TGTGCCAGCAGCTTGGCGGGGGGGCGTGAGACCCAGTACTTC
TRBV5-4	-	14	-	TRBJ2-2	CATHRWGGTGELFF	TGTGCCACCCATCGGTGGGGAGGCACCGGGGAGCTGTTTTTT
TRBV14	TRBD1	15	-	TRBJ1-4	CASSPQDRANEKLFF	TGTGCCAGCAGTCCTCAGGACAGGGCTAATGAAAAACTGTTTTTT
TRBV15	-	14	-	TRBJ1-1	CATSRVGQNTEAFF	TGTGCCACCAGCAGAGTGGGACAGAACACTGAAGCTTTCTTT
TRBV6-5	TRBD1	13	-	TRBJ2-5	CASSRTGVETQYF	TGTGCCAGCAGCCGGACAGGAGTGGAGACCCAGTACTTC
TRBV28	-	16	few	TRBJ1-2	CATKEKAAHLRGGYTF	TGTGCCACCAAAGAAAAGGCCGCCCACCTTAGGGGTGGCTACACCTTC
TRBV6-5	TRBD1	15	-	TRBJ2-7	CASSYQGGQGDEQYF	TGTGCCAGCAGTTACCAAGGGGGACAGGGTGACGAGCAGTACTTC
TRBV28	-	14	once	TRBJ1-5	CASSPPDIYQPQHF	TGTGCCAGCAGTCCGCCGGACATTTATCAGCCCCAGCATTTT
TRBV5-4	-	15	few	TRBJ2-7	CASSLGVRATYEQYF	TGTGCCAGCAGCTTGGGGGTCAGGGCGACCTACGAGCAGTACTTC
TRBV28	TRBD1	15	-	TRBJ1-2	CASSSTGTGWDGYTF	TGTGCCAGCAGTTCGACCGGGACAGGGTGGGACGGCTACACCTTC
TRBV28	TRBD1	17	once	TRBJ1-6	CASSSPLGTAVYSPLHF	TGTGCCAGCAGTTCACCCCTCGGGACAGCGGTATATTCACCCCTCCACTTT
TRBV24-1	-	15	-	TRBJ1-2	CATSDPQGRDYGYTF	TGTGCCACCAGTGACCCCCAGGGTCGGGACTATGGCTACACCTTC
TRBV11-1	-	14	-	TRBJ2-5	CASSSGRGQETQYF	TGTGCCAGCAGCTCCGGACGGGGCCAAGAGACCCAGTACTTC
TRBV30	TRBD1	14	-	TRBJ2-7	CAWDRGGGKYEQYF	TGTGCCTGGGACCGAGGGGGCGGAAAATACGAGCAGTACTTC
TRBV9	-	16	-	TRBJ2-7	CASSPQTSPGTYEQYF	TGTGCCAGCAGCCCCCAGACCTCCCCCGGGACCTACGAGCAGTACTTC
TRBV10-3	-	15	-	TRBJ2-1	CAISEQGSSYNEQFF	TGTGCCATCAGTGAGCAGGGTAGCTCCTACAATGAGCAGTTCTTC
TRBV5-1	TRBD2	15	-	TRBJ2-1	CASSSTSGRSNEQFF	TGCGCCAGCAGCTCCACTAGCGGGAGGTCCAATGAGCAGTTCTTC
TRBV18	TRBD1	14	-	TRBJ1-5	CASSSTGTEQPQHF	TGTGCCAGCTCCTCGACAGGGACTGAGCAGCCCCAGCATTTT
TRBV7-9	TRBD2	13	-	TRBJ2-7	CASSPGLAGEQYF	TGTGCCAGCAGCCCGGGACTAGCTGGCGAGCAGTACTTC
TRBV28	-	12	-	TRBJ2-7	CASTLGGREQYF	TGTGCCAGCACCCTAGGGGGTCGCGAGCAGTACTTC
TRBV19	TRBD2	19	-	TRBJ2-5	CASSIFPPLAGYGGETQYF	TGTGCCAGTAGTATCTTCCCCCCACTAGCGGGGTACGGAGGAGAGACCCAGTACTTC
TRBV15	-	14	few	TRBJ2-1	CATSRDPGRTEQFF	TGTGCCACCAGCAGAGATCCGGGTCGAACTGAGCAGTTCTTC
TRBV5-1	TRBD1	16	-	TRBJ1-3	CASSDRTGRTGNTIYF	TGCGCCAGCAGCGACAGGACAGGGAGGACCGGAAACACCATATATTTT
TRBV19	-	15	-	TRBJ1-2	CASRQPGAGHYGYTF	TGTGCCAGTAGACAACCTGGAGCAGGGCACTATGGCTACACCTTC
TRBV5-1	TRBD1	18	-	TRBJ2-3	CASSLGGSGDRRTDTQYF	TGCGCCAGCAGCTTGGGTGGATCGGGGGACAGGCGCACAGATACGCAGTATTTT
TRBV12-5	-	15	-	TRBJ2-2	CASGRNLGWPGELFF	TGTGCTAGTGGGCGAAATCTAGGATGGCCCGGGGAGCTGTTTTTT
TRBV30	-	13	-	TRBJ1-3	CAWGMEMGNTIYF	TGTGCCTGGGGGATGGAGATGGGAAACACCATATATTTT
TRBV20-1	-	12	once	TRBJ2-7	CSASLTPYEQYF	TGCAGTGCTAGTTTGACACCCTACGAGCAGTACTTC
TRBV3-1/TRBV3-2	-	14	-	TRBJ1-5	CASSFQGSGQPQHF	TGTGCCAGCAGCTTTCAGGGGTCGGGTCAGCCCCAGCATTTT
TRBV6-5	-	15	few	TRBJ1-1	CASSYSPGSNTEAFF	TGTGCCAGCAGTTACTCGCCGGGGTCGAACACTGAAGCTTTCTTT
TRBV7-9	TRBD1	17	few	TRBJ1-2	CASSSQYEGQGSYGYTF	TGTGCCAGCAGCTCCCAATATGAGGGACAGGGGAGCTATGGCTACACCTTC
TRBV7-9	-	14	-	TRBJ2-2	CASSWSGNTGELFF	TGTGCCAGCAGCTGGTCGGGGAACACCGGGGAGCTGTTTTTT
TRBV3-1/TRBV3-2	-	15	once	TRBJ2-3	CASSQDLGGTDTQYF	TGTGCCAGCAGCCAAGATCTCGGAGGGACGGATACGCAGTATTTT
TRBV4-1	-	14	-	TRBJ1-4	CASSRTATNEKLFF	TGCGCCAGCAGCCGTACTGCAACTAATGAAAAACTGTTTTTT
TRBV18	TRBD1	15	-	TRBJ1-5	CASPRTGWSNQPQHF	TGTGCCAGCCCCCGGACAGGTTGGAGCAATCAGCCCCAGCATTTT
TRBV28	TRBD2	14	-	TRBJ2-1	CASSSRGGTNEQFF	TGTGCCAGCAGCTCCCGGGGGGGGACTAATGAGCAGTTCTTC
TRBV24-1	TRBD1	12	-	TRBJ2-7	CATSVGGGEQYF	TGTGCCACCAGTGTAGGGGGCGGCGAGCAGTACTTC
TRBV4-1	-	14	-	TRBJ1-5	CASSSYEDGERQHF	TGCGCCAGCAGCTCCTATGAAGACGGGGAGCGCCAGCATTTT
TRBV30	-	14	-	TRBJ2-5	CAWRLTGAGSDQYF	TGTGCCTGGAGGCTAACAGGGGCGGGAAGTGACCAGTACTTC
TRBV28	TRBD1	14	-	TRBJ1-2	CASTQGTGASGYTF	TGTGCCAGCACCCAAGGGACAGGGGCAAGCGGCTACACCTTC
TRBV27	-	14	-	TRBJ1-2	CASSSPQTAYGYTF	TGTGCCAGCAGTTCCCCCCAGACAGCGTATGGCTACACCTTC
TRBV18	-	15	-	TRBJ2-2	CASSPLAPITGELFF	TGTGCCAGCTCACCTCTAGCGCCTATAACCGGGGAGCTGTTTTTT
TRBV7-2	-	16	-	TRBJ1-4	CASSLLPRATNEKLFF	TGTGCCAGCAGCTTATTACCGAGAGCAACTAATGAAAAACTGTTTTTT
TRBV7-9	TRBD2	19	few	TRBJ2-3	CASSLGLLTSGRAGDTQYF	TGTGCCAGCAGCTTAGGTCTTTTGACTAGCGGGAGGGCCGGAGATACGCAGTATTTT
TRBV19	-	15	once	TRBJ1-1	CASTTSARMNTEAFF	TGTGCCAGTACGACGAGCGCACGGATGAACACTGAAGCTTTCTTT
TRBV30	-	12	-	TRBJ2-7	CAWSPTGSEQYF	TGTGCCTGGAGTCCCACAGGGAGCGAGCAGTACTTC
TRBV11-2	TRBD1	15	-	TRBJ2-7	CASSFSTGSSYEQYF	TGTGCCAGCAGCTTCTCGACAGGGAGCTCCTACGAGCAGTACTTC
TRBV11-3	TRBD2	15	-	TRBJ2-1	CASSLGGRAYNEQFF	TGTGCCAGCAGCTTAGGCGGGAGGGCCTACAATGAGCAGTTCTTC